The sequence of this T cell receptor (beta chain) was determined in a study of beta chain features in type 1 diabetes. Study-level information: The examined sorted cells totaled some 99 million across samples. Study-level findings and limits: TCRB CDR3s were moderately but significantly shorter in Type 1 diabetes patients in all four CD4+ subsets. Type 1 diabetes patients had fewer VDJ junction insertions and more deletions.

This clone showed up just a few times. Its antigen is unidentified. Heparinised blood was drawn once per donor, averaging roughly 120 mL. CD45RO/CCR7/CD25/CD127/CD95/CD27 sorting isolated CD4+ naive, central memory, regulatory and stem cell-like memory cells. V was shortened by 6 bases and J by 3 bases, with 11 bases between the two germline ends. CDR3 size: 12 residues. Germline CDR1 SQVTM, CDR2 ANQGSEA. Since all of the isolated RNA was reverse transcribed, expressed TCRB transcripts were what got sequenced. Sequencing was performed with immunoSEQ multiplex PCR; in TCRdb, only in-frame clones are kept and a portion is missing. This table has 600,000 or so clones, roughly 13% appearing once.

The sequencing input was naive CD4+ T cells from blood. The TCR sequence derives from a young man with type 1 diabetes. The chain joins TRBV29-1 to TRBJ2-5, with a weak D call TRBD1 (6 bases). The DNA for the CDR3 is TGCAGCGTGAACAGGGTAGAAGAGACCCAGTACTTC. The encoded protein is CSVNRVEETQYF.